This TCR beta chain was identified in a study of T cells in Graves' hyperthyroidism and ophthalmopathy. Study background: Pretreatment peripheral blood was obtained at initial diagnosis. Study outcomes and limitations: For ophthalmopathy, model prediction preceded onset by a median about 6 months.

This clonotype was counted many times. What it binds is not known. Germline trimming cut 5 bases from V and 3 bases from J; bases unmatched to any gene: 6. Germline values: CDR1 SGHNT, CDR2 YYREEE (reference sequence). The CDR3 runs to 14 residues. TCR beta CDR3 regions were amplified from RNA. First-round RT-PCR of the TCR CDR3 relied on the HTBI primer set. TCRdb reprocessed the multiplex PCR reads via MiXCR and lists one record per CDR3 protein. This table holds a few hundred thousand distinct CDR3 sequences, roughly 15% found once. Ophthalmopathy patients had moderate-to-severe active disease, CAS ≥3, NOSPECS ≥4, and disease duration under 3 months. Uncontrolled infection, other autoimmune disease, pregnancy or lactation led to exclusion.

Sequencing was performed on blood. The chain has TRBV5-4 and TRBJ2-5; 8 nucleotides line up with TRBD1. The TCR was taken from a woman aged 55-69 years with Graves' ophthalmopathy. The CDR3 spells CASRSQGAKETQYF. Here the CDR3 DNA reads TGTGCCAGCAGATCTCAGGGGGCGAAAGAGACCCAGTACTTC.